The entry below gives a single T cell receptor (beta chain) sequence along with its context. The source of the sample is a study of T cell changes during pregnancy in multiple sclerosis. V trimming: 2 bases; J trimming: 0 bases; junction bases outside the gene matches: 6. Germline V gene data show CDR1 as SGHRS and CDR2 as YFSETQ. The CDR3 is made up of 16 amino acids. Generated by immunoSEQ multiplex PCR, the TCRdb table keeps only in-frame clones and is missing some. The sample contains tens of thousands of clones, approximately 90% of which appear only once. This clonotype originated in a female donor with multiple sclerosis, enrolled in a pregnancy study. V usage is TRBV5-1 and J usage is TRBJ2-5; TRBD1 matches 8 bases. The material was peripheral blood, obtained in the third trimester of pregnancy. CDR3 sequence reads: CASSFGTGGYQETQYF. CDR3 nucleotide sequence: TGCGCCAGCAGCTTTGGGACAGGCGGGTACCAAGAGACCCAGTACTTC.